This TCR beta chain was recovered during a study of blood T cell repertoires in COVID-19 (dated by TCRdb to 2019 to 2021). General notes on the study: Samples covering the acute and convalescent phases of COVID-19 were provided by collaborators in the United States, Italy and Spain. The prospective study material was composed of cDNA or gDNA derived from T cells, B-cell-depleted T cells, or PBMCs. Subjects who had been exposed to COVID-19, were actively infected with it, or had recovered from it provided the deeply sampled blood TCRbeta repertoires that made up the dataset. A freely available public database, intended as a resource for researchers studying the immune response to SARS-CoV-2, is where the repertoires were released. The samples were drawn from the first 160 participants of the ongoing ImmuneRACE study and from about 1,200 subjects provided by 6 global collaborators. The sample metadata nearly always contained a de-identified subject ID, COVID-19 status, age in years and sex. Where available, HLA class I and class II types were taken from metadata supplied by the sample provider and were not determined by assay-based typing. What the authors observed across the whole study: The amount of clinical and demographic metadata varied by source and participant and was provided uncurated.

From its cysteine to its phenylalanine, the CDR3 spans 15 amino acids. The kept DNA is CDR3 alone, 45 bases in frame from the first base. Based on the germline V gene, the CDR1 and CDR2 sequences are SGHDT and YYEEEE. V has 1 base trimmed and J has 3 bases trimmed; junction bases matching no gene number 1. TCRbeta CDR3 regions were amplified from genomic DNA using the immunoSEQ Assay, a bias-controlled multiplex PCR. The authors processed their data as follows. Within the assay, amplification of reference gene primers was used to estimate how many nucleated cells each sample contained. Sequence reads were collapsed and filtered to measure the absolute abundance of every unique TCRbeta CDR3 rearrangement. Productive Simpson clonality was computed per sample as the square root of Simpson's diversity index over productive rearrangements. This is the immuneACCESS table as TCRdb keeps it, with only in-frame sequences that have V and J called. A part of the clones is gone; compared with another copy, unresolved V genes explain less than half, and the rest is unexplained. V and J calls and clone size are given by that table; D and trimming were obtained from the DNA. Counted in this sample were roughly 250,000 clones; 75% to 90% of them appeared once. The top ten clonotypes cover roughly 3.5% of the sample.

A note on this clone: What antigen it recognizes has not been identified. The record has no base qualities; no much larger clone is one base away.

Participants in the prospective study were enrolled through a virtual design, were aged about 18 to 100 years, and lived in 24 United States geographic areas. Cohort assignment in the prospective study relied on participant-reported clinical history from a screening survey and a study questionnaire. Mobile phlebotomists in the prospective study collected whole blood, serum and a nasopharyngeal or oropharyngeal swab from every participant. Participants in the prospective study had the option to provide additional blood draws and questionnaires over an approximately 2-month period. Before DNA extraction, blood samples from the prospective study were shipped at room temperature or frozen.

The source is a woman aged 40 to 49 with acute COVID-19. The sequenced sample consisted of PBMCs or T cells enriched from blood (not recorded which). The chain links TRBV5-6 with TRBJ2-4, and 10 junctional nucleotides match TRBD2. CDR3 protein: CASSLLAGDKNIQYF. The sequenced DNA is TGTGCCAGCAGCTTGCTAGCGGGAGACAAAAACATTCAGTACTTC.